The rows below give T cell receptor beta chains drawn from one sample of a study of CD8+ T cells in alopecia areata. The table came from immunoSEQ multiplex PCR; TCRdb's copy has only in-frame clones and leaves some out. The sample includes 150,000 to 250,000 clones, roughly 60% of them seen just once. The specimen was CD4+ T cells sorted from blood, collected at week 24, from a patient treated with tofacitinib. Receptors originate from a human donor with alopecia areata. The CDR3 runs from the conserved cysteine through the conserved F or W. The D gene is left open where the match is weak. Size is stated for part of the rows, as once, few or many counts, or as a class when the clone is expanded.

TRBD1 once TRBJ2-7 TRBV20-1 TGCAGTGCTCCAACAGGGGGTGTCACGTACTTC CSAPTGGVTYF
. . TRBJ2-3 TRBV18 TGTGCCAGCTCACAGGCGGCAGCTAGCACAGATACGCAGTATTTT CASSQAAASTDTQYF
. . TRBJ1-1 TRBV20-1 TGCAGTGCTCTGCGGGATGAAGCTTTCTTT CSALRDEAFF
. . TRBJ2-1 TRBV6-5 TGTGCCAGCAGTTACTCGAGTAGGGGGAGGGGGGAGCAGTTCTTC CASSYSSRGRGEQFF
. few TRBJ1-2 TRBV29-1 TGCAGCGTTTCAGGAAATTCTAACTATGGCTACACCTTC CSVSGNSNYGYTF
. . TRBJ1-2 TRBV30 TGTGCCTGGAGTGTACGGTCGTCGGTCTATGGCTACACCTTC CAWSVRSSVYGYTF
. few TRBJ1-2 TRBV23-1 TGCGCCAGCAGAAGCCATTGGAACCACTATGGCTACACCTTC CASRSHWNHYGYTF
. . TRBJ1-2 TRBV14 TGTGCCAGCAGCCAAGATCCAGCTGGTGGCTATGGCTACACCTTC CASSQDPAGGYGYTF
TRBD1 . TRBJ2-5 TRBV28 TGTGCCAGCAGGGATCCGACAGGGGTCCAAGAGACCCAGTACTTC CASRDPTGVQETQYF
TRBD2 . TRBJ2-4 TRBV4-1 TGCGCCAGCAGCTCCCGATCGGTAAAAGCGGGAGGGCCGAACATTCAGTACTTC CASSSRSVKAGGPNIQYF
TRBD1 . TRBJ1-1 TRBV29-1 TGCAGCGTGAGGACAGGGAACACTGAAGCTTTCTTT CSVRTGNTEAFF
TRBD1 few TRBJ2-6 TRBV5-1 TGCGCCAGCAGCTTCTTACAGGGGGACTCTGGGGCCAACGTCCTGACTTTC CASSFLQGDSGANVLTF
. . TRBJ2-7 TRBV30 TGTGCCTGGAGCGCCAGGGCTACCTACGAGCAGTACTTC CAWSARATYEQYF
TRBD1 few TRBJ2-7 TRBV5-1 TGCGCCAGCAGCTTGGGACAGGGGGCCTACGAGCAGTACTTC CASSLGQGAYEQYF
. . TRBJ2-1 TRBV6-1 TGTGCCAGCAGTGAACGTGTCGGGTATGAGCAGTTCTTC CASSERVGYEQFF
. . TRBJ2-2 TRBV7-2 TGTGCCAGCAGCTTAGTAGCGACAAACACCGGGGAGCTGTTTTTT CASSLVATNTGELFF
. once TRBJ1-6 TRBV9 TGTGCCAGCAGCGGGCCGCCCGATTCACCCCTCCACTTT CASSGPPDSPLHF
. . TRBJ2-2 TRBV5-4 TGTGCCAGCAGCTCAACAGGGCCCGGGGAGCTGTTTTTT CASSSTGPGELFF
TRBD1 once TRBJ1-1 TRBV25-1 TGTGCCAGCAGTGAATATGGGACAGGGAGGGACACTGAAGCTTTCTTT CASSEYGTGRDTEAFF
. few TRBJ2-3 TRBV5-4 TGTGCCAGCAACGTCGACAGAGATACGCAGTATTTT CASNVDRDTQYF
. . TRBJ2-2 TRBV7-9 TGTGCCAGCAGGATCAACACCGGGGAGCTGTTTTTT CASRINTGELFF
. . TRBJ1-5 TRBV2 TGTGCCAACGGGCGTGAGAGCAATCAGCCCCAGCATTTT CANGRESNQPQHF
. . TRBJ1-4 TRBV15 TGTGCCACCAGCAGAGACAGGGCGACCGGTGAAAAACTGTTTTTT CATSRDRATGEKLFF
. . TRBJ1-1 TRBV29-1 TGCAGCGTTGGACTGTTCACTGAAGCTTTCTTT CSVGLFTEAFF
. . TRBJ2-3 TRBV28 TGTGCCAGCAGATCCTATACCCCCGATACGCAGTATTTT CASRSYTPDTQYF
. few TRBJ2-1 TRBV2 TGTGCCAGCAGTGAAGGTCATTTCTTC CASSEGHFF
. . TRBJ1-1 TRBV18 TGTGCCAGCTCAGCTACTGGAACTGAAGCTTTCTTT CASSATGTEAFF
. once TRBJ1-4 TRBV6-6 TGTGCCAGCAGTTACTCGGGACGGTATAATGAAAAACTGTTTTTT CASSYSGRYNEKLFF
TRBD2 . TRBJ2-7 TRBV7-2 TGTGCCAGCAGCTGGACTAGCTCCGAGCAGTACTTC CASSWTSSEQYF
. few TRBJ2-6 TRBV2 TGTGCCACCAGGGGTACCGGGGCCAACGTCCTGACTTTC CATRGTGANVLTF
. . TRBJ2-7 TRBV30 TGTGCCTGGACCCCCCCGGACACAGCCTACGAGCAGTACTTC CAWTPPDTAYEQYF